This T cell receptor beta chain was retrieved from a study of cytomegalovirus exposure and HLA in healthy donors. In the case of this clone: Antigen unknown. Germline is not matched at one junction end, which may reflect a read error.

This CDR3 comprises 15 residues. Per germline, CDR1 SEHNR and CDR2 FQNEAQ (reference sequence). Whole-study results and caveats: Reports showed the classifier diagnosing cytomegalovirus status with high specificity and sensitivity. Apparent HLA restriction characterized most CMV-associated TCR beta chains in a later analysis. A later analysis reportedly identified an Asian-associated ancestry cluster as carrying fewer N-insertions than the approximately 710-donor mean. For TCR beta chains, V- and J-gene trimming was later linked to a missense DCLRE1C variant.

Both 60 Vbeta primers and 13 Jbeta primers went into the PCR. This table comes from immunoSEQ multiplex PCR, and its TCRdb copy is limited to in-frame clones, with some not included. The data show about 180,000 clones, approximately 77% seen once. V gene TRBV7-9 combines with J gene TRBJ1-4; the D gene is possibly TRBD1 (5 bases). The receptor was derived from a female donor in good health and CMV-seronegative. Sequenced input: PBMCs. The CDR3 reads CASTFVPQVGGAGPF. The CDR3 DNA is TGTGCCAGCACCTTCGTTCCTCAGGTTGGGGGAGCGGGACCTTTT. Together with reference TRBV7-9 and TRBJ1-4, the CDR3 gives the full variable domain: DTGVSQNPRHKITKRGQNVTFRCDPISEHNRLYWYRQTLGQGPEFLTYFQNEAQLEKSRLLSDRFSAERPKGSFSTLEIQRTEQGDSAMYLCASTFVPQVGGAGPFGSGTQLSVL.